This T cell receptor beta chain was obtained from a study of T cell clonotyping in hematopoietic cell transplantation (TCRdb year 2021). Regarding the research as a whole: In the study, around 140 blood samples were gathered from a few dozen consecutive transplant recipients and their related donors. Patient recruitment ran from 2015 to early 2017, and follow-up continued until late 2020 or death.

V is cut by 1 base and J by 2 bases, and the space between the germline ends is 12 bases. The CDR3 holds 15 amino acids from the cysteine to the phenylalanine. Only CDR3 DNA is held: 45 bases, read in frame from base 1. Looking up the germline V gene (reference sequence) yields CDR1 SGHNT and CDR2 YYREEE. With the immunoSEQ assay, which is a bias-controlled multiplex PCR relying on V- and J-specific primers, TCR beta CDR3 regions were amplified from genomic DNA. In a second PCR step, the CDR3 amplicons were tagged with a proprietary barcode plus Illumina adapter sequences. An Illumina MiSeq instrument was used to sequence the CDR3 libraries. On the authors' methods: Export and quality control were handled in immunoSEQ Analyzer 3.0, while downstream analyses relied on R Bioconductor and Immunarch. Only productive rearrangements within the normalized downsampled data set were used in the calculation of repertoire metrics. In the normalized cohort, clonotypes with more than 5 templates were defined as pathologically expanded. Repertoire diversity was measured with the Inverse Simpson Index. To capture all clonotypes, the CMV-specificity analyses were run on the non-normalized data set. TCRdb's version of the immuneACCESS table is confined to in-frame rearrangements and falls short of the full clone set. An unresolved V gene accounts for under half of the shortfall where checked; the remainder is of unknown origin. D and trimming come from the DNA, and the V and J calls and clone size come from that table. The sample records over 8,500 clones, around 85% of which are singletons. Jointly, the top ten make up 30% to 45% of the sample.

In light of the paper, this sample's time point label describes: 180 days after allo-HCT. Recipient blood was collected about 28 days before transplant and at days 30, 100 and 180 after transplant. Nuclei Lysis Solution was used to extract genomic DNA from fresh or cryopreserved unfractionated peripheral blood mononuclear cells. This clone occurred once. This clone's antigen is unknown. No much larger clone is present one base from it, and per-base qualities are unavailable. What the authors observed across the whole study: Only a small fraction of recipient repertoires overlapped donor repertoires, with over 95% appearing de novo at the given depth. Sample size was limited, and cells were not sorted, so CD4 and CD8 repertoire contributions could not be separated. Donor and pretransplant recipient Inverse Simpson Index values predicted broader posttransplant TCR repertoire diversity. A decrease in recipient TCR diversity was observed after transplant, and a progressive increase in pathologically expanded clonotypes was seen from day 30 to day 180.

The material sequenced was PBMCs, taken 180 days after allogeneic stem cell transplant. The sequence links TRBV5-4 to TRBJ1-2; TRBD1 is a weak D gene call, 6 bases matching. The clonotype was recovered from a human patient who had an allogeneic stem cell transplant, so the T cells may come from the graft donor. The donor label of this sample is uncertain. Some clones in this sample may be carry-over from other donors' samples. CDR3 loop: CASSLTGTANYGYTF. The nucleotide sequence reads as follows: TGTGCCAGCAGCTTGACAGGGACTGCGAACTATGGCTACACCTTC.